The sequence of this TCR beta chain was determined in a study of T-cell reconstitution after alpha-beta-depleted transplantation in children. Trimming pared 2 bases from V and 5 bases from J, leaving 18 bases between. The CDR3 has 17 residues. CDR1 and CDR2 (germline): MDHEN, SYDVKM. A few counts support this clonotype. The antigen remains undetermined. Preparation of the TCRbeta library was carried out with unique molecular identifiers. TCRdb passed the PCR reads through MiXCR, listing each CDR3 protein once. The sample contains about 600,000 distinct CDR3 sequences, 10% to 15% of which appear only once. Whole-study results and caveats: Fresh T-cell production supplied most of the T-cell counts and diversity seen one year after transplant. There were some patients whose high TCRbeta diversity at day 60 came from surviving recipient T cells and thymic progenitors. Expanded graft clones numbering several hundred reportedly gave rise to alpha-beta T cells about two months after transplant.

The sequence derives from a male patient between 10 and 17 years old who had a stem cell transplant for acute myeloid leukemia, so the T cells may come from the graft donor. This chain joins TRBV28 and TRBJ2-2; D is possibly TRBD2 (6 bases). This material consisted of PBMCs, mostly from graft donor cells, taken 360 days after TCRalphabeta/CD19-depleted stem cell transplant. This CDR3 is CASSLKGRGYVTGELFF. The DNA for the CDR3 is TGTGCCAGCAGTTTAAAGGGACGGGGGTACGTGACCGGGGAGCTGTTTTTT.